The T cell receptor (beta chain) described here comes from a study of liver allograft versus peripheral blood T cells. Study-wide background: Graft-liver T cell receptor repertoires were compared against recipient peripheral blood repertoires.

General study points: Differences were reported between the T cell receptor repertoires inside liver allografts and those that were detected in peripheral blood.

The germline V and J ends were trimmed by 3 bases and 0 bases, with 9 bases remaining between them. This CDR3 has 14 residues. TCRdb reprocessed the reads via MiXCR and lists one record per CDR3 protein. The sample lists about 13,000 distinct CDR3 sequences; about a fifth were seen once. To note about this clonotype: Its antigen is unknown.

The rearrangement uses TRBV12-3 or TRBV12-4 and TRBJ2-7, with a weak D call TRBD2 (6 bases). The sequence was obtained from a human patient who had a liver transplant. Some T cells may possibly be graft donor cells. The CDR3 nucleotides read TGTGCCAGCAGTTTCCAGCGGGCCTCCTACGAGCAGTACTTC. Its protein is CASSFQRASYEQYF.